Listed here is a single T cell receptor beta chain. The CDR3 sequence is 11 residues long. Germline assignment: CDR1 KGHSH and CDR2 LQKENI. V shed 5 bases and J shed 11 bases, with 12 bases lying between them. This sample was taken from a study of blood T cell repertoires in COVID-19. In the original processing: Amplification from reference gene primers served as the basis for estimated nucleated cell counts. Using immunoSEQ multiplex PCR, the repertoire was profiled, and TCRdb retains in-frame clones only, with some absent. V, J and clone size are taken as reported in that table, and D and trimming were inferred from the DNA itself. The sample has more than 250,000 clones, over 75% seen once. The study drew participants aged roughly 18 to 95 years from some 23 US areas.

Sequenced: PBMCs or T cells enriched from blood (not recorded which). This chain uses TRBV18 with TRBJ1-1, with a tentative D call TRBD1 (5 bases). This sequence originates from a young woman who had recovered from COVID-19. DNA of the CDR3: TGTGCCAGCTCAGATACAGGAGGGGCTTTCTTT. This codes for CASSDTGGAFF.